This TCR beta chain emerged from a study of tumor-infiltrating lymphocytes in primary liver carcinoma (dated by TCRdb to about 2017). About the investigation overall: Between November 2015 and March 2016, several patients in China with histopathologically diagnosed primary liver carcinoma had their tumors surgically resected. Hepatocellular carcinoma (four) or combined HCC and intrahepatic cholangiocarcinoma (one) was present in the five patients, who were three men and two women aged 30 to 69 years. Across five regions of each liver tumor, along with adjacent normal tissue and blood, the study brought together TCRbeta repertoire sequencing, expression microarrays and whole-exome sequencing. Samples yielded roughly 3.65 to 7.5 million productive TCRbeta reads; read depth did not differ significantly between tissue types. Reproducibility between technical replicate repertoires was high, with correlation coefficients above 0.95 and mean shared-clone rates about 0.9. TCRbeta repertoire sequencing covered about 35 specimens from 5 patients: roughly 25 tumor regions, 5 adjacent noncancerous liver tissues and 5 peripheral blood samples. The tumors of the five patients were staged as T1-T3 N0M0, with maximum diameters ranging from about 4 to 10 cm. Results the study describes overall, beyond this receptor: The top 250 clones made up a significantly larger repertoire fraction in tumors than in blood (p = 0.039). Comparison of CD4+ and CD8+ T cell repertoires was precluded by the use of bulk unsorted samples. The study included only four or five patients, and the authors note findings should be validated in a larger study. Pairs of tumor regions showed greater repertoire overlap (mean roughly 35%) than tumor-adjacent pairs (roughly 17%) or tumor-blood pairs (approximately 14%), which is consistent with antigen-driven expansion. Only the TCR beta chain was sequenced, so true repertoire diversity is likely underestimated because unpaired alpha chains were not captured.

About this clonotype: Its specific antigen is unknown. Per-nucleotide qualities are absent, and no much larger clonotype sits a single base away.

TRIzol reagent was used to extract blood RNA from unsorted whole blood, while the DNeasy Blood & Tissue kit provided the germline DNA. At the time of sampling, the patients had chronic HBV infection and had not received any treatment. Before surgery, 4 to 5 milliliters of peripheral blood were collected into K2EDTA tubes. Using a constant-region primer and ProtoScript II reverse transcriptase, TCRbeta-specific cDNA was reverse-transcribed from about 460 ng total RNA. Three nested multiplex PCR rounds, following a slightly modified ARM-PCR procedure, were used to build the TCRbeta libraries. Multiplex TRBV1-TRBV30 forward primers and a Cbeta reverse primer were used in the first two PCR rounds, each of which was run for around 10 cycles. A final 25-cycle PCR with Deep VentR polymerase added sample barcodes and Illumina adapters. Before sequencing, amplicons of 200-500 bp were purified from gel using a QIAquick gel extraction kit. An Illumina HiSeq 2500 was used to sequence the TCRbeta amplicons with 250-bp paired-end reads. Per the authors' processing: Trimmomatic v0.33 was used to quality-trim the reads, and FLASH v1.2.11 was used to merge paired reads so that full CDR3 sequences could be recovered. MiGEC v1.2.1b assigned V, D and J germline segments to the rearranged TCRbeta sequences. Clonotype statistics and Shannon-Wiener diversity indices were calculated with VDJtools v1.0.0. Except for diversity analysis, only each sample's 250 most abundant clonotypes were used in subsequent analyses to reduce sampling bias. TCRdb ran its own pipeline on the public reads, namely fastp trimming at Q25 and MiXCR clone calling, and kept in-frame beta chains. Rows are unified per CDR3 protein, each entry keeping the most common DNA and genes. Clone size and V and J calls follow TCRdb, not the original study. This sample gives 330,000 or so distinct CDR3 sequences in total; roughly 61% of them show up just once. About 6.5% of the sample rests with the top ten.

Its CDR3 holds 14 amino acids, cysteine through phenylalanine. Only CDR3 DNA remains: 42 bases, in frame from the first base. At the junction V is shortened by 0 bases and J by 4 bases, with 10 bases in between. CDR1 and CDR2 were assigned from the germline V gene as SGHDT and YYEEEE. This sequence uses TRBV5-6 and TRBJ1-2; a confident D gene designation cannot be given. Sequencing input: peripheral blood. The receptor's source is a man aged 40-49 years with primary liver carcinoma and hepatitis B virus infection. The sequenced DNA is TGTGCCAGCAGCTTGGAGGTCGCTGGCTATGGCTACACCTTC. Its coded protein is CASSLEVAGYGYTF.